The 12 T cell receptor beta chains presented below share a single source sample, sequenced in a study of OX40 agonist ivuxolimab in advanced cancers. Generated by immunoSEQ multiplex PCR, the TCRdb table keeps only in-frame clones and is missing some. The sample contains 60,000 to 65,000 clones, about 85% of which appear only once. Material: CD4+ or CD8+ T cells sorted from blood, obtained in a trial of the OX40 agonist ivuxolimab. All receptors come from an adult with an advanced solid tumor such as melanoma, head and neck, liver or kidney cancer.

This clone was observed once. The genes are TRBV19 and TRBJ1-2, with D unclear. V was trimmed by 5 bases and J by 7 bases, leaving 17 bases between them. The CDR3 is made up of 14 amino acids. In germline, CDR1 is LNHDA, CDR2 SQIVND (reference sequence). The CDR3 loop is CASSPTPGSFGYTF. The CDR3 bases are TGTGCCAGTAGTCCTACACCGGGGTCTTTTGGCTACACCTTC.

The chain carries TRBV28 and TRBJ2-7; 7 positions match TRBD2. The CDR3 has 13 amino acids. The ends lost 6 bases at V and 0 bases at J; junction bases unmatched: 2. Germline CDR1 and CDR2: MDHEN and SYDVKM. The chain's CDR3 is CASSSGTSYEQYF. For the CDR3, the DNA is TGTGCCAGCAGCAGCGGGACCTCCTACGAGCAGTACTTC.

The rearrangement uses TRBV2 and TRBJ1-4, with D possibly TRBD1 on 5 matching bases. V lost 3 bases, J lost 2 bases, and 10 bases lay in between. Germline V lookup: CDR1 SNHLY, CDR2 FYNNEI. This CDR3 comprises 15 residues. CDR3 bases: TGTGCCAGCAGTGAGACTCGGGGGACTAATGAAAAACTGTTTTTT. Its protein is CASSETRGTNEKLFF.

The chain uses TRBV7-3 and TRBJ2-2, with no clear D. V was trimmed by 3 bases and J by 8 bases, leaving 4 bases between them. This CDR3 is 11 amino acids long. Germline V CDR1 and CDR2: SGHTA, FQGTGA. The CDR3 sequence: CASSFRGELFF. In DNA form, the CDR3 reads TGTGCCAGCAGCTTTCGGGGGGAGCTGTTTTTT.

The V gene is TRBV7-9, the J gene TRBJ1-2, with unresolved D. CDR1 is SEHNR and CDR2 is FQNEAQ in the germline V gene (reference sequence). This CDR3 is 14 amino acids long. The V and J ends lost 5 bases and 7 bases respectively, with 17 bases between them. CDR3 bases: TGTGCCAGCAGCCAGACGCGATATAGCCGTGGCTACACCTTC. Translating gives CASSQTRYSRGYTF.

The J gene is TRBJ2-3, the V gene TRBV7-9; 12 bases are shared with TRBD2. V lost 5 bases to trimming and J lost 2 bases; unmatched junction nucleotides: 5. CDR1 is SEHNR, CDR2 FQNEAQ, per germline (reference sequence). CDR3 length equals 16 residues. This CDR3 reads CASSLTSGRPTDTQYF. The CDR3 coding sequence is TGTGCCAGCAGCCTTACTAGCGGGAGGCCCACAGATACGCAGTATTTT.

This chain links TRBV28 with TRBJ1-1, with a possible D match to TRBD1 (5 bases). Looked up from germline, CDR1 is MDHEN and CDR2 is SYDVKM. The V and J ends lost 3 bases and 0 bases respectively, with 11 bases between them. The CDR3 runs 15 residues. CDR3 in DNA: TGTGCCAGCAGTTTGGGGGGAGGGATGAACACTGAAGCTTTCTTT. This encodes CASSLGGGMNTEAFF.

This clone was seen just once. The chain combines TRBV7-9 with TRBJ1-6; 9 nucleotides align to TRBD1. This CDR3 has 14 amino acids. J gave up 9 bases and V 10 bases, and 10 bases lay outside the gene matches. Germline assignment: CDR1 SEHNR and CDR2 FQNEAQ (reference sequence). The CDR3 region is CATPSGTGSSPLHF. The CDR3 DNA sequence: TGTGCCACCCCTTCTGGGACAGGGAGTTCACCCCTCCACTTT.

The CDR3 sequence is CAWSVQGGTDTQYF. The CDR3 DNA reads as TGTGCCTGGAGTGTACAGGGGGGCACAGATACGCAGTATTTT. The rearrangement joins TRBV30 to TRBJ2-3, with TRBD1 matching over 8 bases. Looked up from germline, CDR1 is GTSNPN and CDR2 is SVGIG (reference sequence). The CDR3 has 14 residues. J lost 1 base, V lost 0 bases, and 0 bases had no gene match.

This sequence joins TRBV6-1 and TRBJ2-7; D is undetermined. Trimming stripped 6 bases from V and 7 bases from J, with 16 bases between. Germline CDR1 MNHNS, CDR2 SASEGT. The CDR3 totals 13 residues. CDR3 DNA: TGTGCCAGCAGCGCTGTCCCGGGCGTGGAGCAGTACTTC. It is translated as CASSAVPGVEQYF.

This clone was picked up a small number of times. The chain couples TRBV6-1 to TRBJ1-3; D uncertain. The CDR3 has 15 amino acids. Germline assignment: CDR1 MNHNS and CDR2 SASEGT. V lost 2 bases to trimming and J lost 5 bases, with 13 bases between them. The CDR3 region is CASSERTEGRNTIYF. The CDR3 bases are TGTGCCAGCAGTGAAAGGACCGAAGGAAGAAACACCATATATTTT.

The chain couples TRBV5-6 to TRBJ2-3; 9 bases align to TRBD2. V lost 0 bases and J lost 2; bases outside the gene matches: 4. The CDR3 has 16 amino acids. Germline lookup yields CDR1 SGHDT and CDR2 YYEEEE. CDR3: CASSLGSGGVTDTQYF. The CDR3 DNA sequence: TGTGCCAGCAGCTTGGGTAGCGGGGGAGTCACAGATACGCAGTATTTT.